This is a list of T cell receptor beta chains from one sample in a study of T cell responses to AZD1222 COVID-19 vaccine. Libraries were prepared by immunoSEQ multiplex PCR; TCRdb keeps only in-frame clonotypes and omits some of them. Among roughly 150,000 clones listed, about 89% were seen once. The sequencing here drew on peripheral blood, taken 28 days after the second AZD1222 dose. The receptors were gathered from an adult who received the AZD1222 COVID-19 vaccine. Both conserved end residues are part of each CDR3. D genes are given only for firm matches. Clone size is shown for a subset of rows, as once, few, many or a class of expanded clone.

D,V,size,length,J,DNA,CDR3
NA,TRBV3-1/TRBV3-2,once,12,TRBJ2-7,TGTGCCAGCAGCCCCTTCCTGGGCGAGCAGTACTTC,CASSPFLGEQYF
NA,TRBV18,NA,13,TRBJ2-3,TGTGCCAGCTCACCACCAGGGGAAGATACGCAGTATTTT,CASSPPGEDTQYF
NA,TRBV7-2,NA,15,TRBJ2-7,TGTGCCAGCAGCAGCCGACAGGAAAAACGATACGAGCAGTACTTC,CASSSRQEKRYEQYF
TRBD2,TRBV3-1/TRBV3-2,NA,16,TRBJ2-2,TGTGCTTCGGGACTAGCGGGAGGCCCGAACACCGGGGAGCTGTTTTTT,CASGLAGGPNTGELFF
NA,TRBV20-1,NA,10,TRBJ1-2,TGCAGTGCGGGTCTGGTGGAGAACACCTTC,CSAGLVENTF
TRBD1,TRBV7-6,NA,15,TRBJ2-5,TGTGCCAGCAGTCCCGGACAGGGAGTCAGGGGGACCCAGTACTTC,CASSPGQGVRGTQYF
TRBD2,TRBV3-1/TRBV3-2,once,17,TRBJ2-4,TGTGCCAGCAGCTCAGACACGCCGGGAGGGCCGGGAAACATTCAGTACTTC,CASSSDTPGGPGNIQYF
TRBD2,TRBV6-2/TRBV6-3,NA,15,TRBJ2-1,TGTGCCAGCAGTTATGTAGCGGGAGGCCCCAATGAGCAGTTCTTC,CASSYVAGGPNEQFF
TRBD2,TRBV29-1,NA,15,TRBJ2-3,TGCAGCGTTGGGATAGCGGGAGGGCCTGGGGCGGCGCAGTATTTT,CSVGIAGGPGAAQYF
NA,TRBV21-1,NA,14,TRBJ2-7,TGTGCCAGCAGCAAAAACAGGCCGTCCTACGAGCAGTACTTC,CASSKNRPSYEQYF
NA,TRBV7-2,NA,14,TRBJ1-3,TGTGCCAGCAGCACCCCCGGGGCTGGAAACACCATATATTTT,CASSTPGAGNTIYF
NA,TRBV28,NA,19,TRBJ1-5,TGTGCCAGCAGTTTAGGTGCGGGGGCCTCCCTTTCGGGCAATCAGCCCCAGCATTTT,CASSLGAGASLSGNQPQHF